The 18 T cell receptor beta chains reported below all come from one sample, sequenced in a study of cytomegalovirus exposure and HLA in healthy donors. In the PCR, 60 Vbeta and 13 Jbeta primers were used. Profiled with immunoSEQ multiplex PCR; TCRdb holds only in-frame clones, not every one. The sample has over 150,000 clones, about four fifths seen once. Sequenced: PBMCs. These receptors all stem from a man between 18 and 35 years old in good health and CMV-seronegative.

This sequence joins TRBV9 and TRBJ1-2; 8 nucleotides agree with TRBD1. V lost 4 bases and J lost 0; bases outside the gene matches: 20. Germline V gene sequence: CDR1 SGDLS, CDR2 YYNGEE. The CDR3 has 20 residues. The CDR3 DNA follows: TGTGCCAGCAGCCGAACCCCACGTCCTTCCGGACAGGGATCTAACTATGGCTACACCTTC. As protein: CASSRTPRPSGQGSNYGYTF.

The V gene is TRBV5-5, the J gene TRBJ1-4; 7 bases are a match to TRBD1. J was trimmed by 11 bases and V by 5 bases; bases with no gene match: 15. This CDR3 spans 15 amino acids. Germline values: CDR1 SGHKS, CDR2 YYEKEE (reference sequence). In DNA, the CDR3 is TGTGCCAGCAGTATCAACAGGGGCGGTGGGGGGAAACTGTTTTTT. Protein product: CASSINRGGGGKLFF.

The rearrangement uses TRBV4-1 and TRBJ1-1; TRBD1 matches at 10 bases. This CDR3 region has 16 residues. V lost 6 bases to trimming and J lost 4 bases; unmatched junction nucleotides: 11. CDR1 and CDR2 from the germline V gene are MGHRA and YSYEKL. The CDR3 nucleotides read TGCGCCAGCAGTCCCCCGAGGACAGGGGGTAGCACTGAAGCTTTCTTT. This encodes CASSPPRTGGSTEAFF.

The genes are TRBV11-3 and TRBJ2-7; D ambiguous. The V and J ends lost 0 bases and 2 bases respectively, with 11 bases between them. The CDR3 covers 15 residues. Germline values: CDR1 SGHNT, CDR2 YENEEA. The DNA of the CDR3 is TGTGCCAGCAGCTTAGAAGGAGTCTTCACCTACGAGCAGTACGTC. Translation: CASSLEGVFTYEQYV.

Concerning this clone itself: The same CDR3 also results from other DNA sequences found in this sample. The chain links TRBV5-1 to TRBJ2-5; TRBD2 matches at 8 bases. From germline, CDR1 is SGHRS and CDR2 YFSETQ. This CDR3 is 15 amino acids long. J gave up 5 bases and V 4 bases, and 10 bases lay outside the gene matches. CDR3 loop: CASSLGRGGQETQYF. CDR3 DNA: TGCGCCAGCAGCCTGGGCCGGGGGGGCCAGGAGACCCAGTACTTC.

V gene TRBV9 combines with J gene TRBJ1-4; D perhaps matches TRBD1 (6 bases). The CDR3 covers 19 residues. V was clipped by 4 bases and J by 0 bases, with 22 bases between them. The V gene's germline CDR1 is SGDLS and CDR2 YYNGEE. CDR3 in amino acids: CASSSSLVRGGSTNEKLFF. The CDR3 DNA reads TGTGCCAGCAGCTCATCCCTTGTGAGGGGGGGCTCAACTAATGAAAAACTGTTTTTT.

The chain has TRBV2 and TRBJ2-7; D is undetermined. This CDR3 has 13 amino acids. V dropped 8 bases and J dropped 0 bases, with 11 bases sitting between them. Germline CDR1 is SNHLY and CDR2 is FYNNEI. The CDR3 region has the DNA TGTGCCAGCTTAGGTCCTAGCTCCTACGAGCAGTACGTC. Its protein product is CASLGPSSYEQYV.

V is TRBV30 and J is TRBJ1-6; 8 nucleotides agree with TRBD1. Losses at the gene ends were 4 bases for V and 8 bases for J; bases not matched to a gene: 4. Germline V gives CDR1 GTSNPN, CDR2 SVGIG (reference sequence). There are 13 residues in the CDR3. CDR3 DNA: TGTGCCTGGATGGGACAGGCCTATTCACCCCTCCACTTT. Its translation: CAWMGQAYSPLHF.

The chain links TRBV9 to TRBJ2-3; tentatively, D is TRBD2 (5 bases). The CDR3 sequence is 14 residues long. Germline assignment: CDR1 SGDLS and CDR2 YYNGEE. Trimming removed 4 bases at V and 1 base at J, with 10 bases between. In DNA, the CDR3 is TGTGCCAGCAGCTCCGCGGGCCGCACAGATACGCAGTATTTT. The encoded protein is CASSSAGRTDTQYF.

This clone was found a few times. The chain employs TRBV19 and TRBJ2-1; TRBD1 matches at 8 bases. Germline V gene lookup returns CDR1 LNHDA and CDR2 SQIVND (reference sequence). The CDR3 consists of 14 residues. Trimming removed 5 bases from V and 6 bases from J; junction bases left unmatched: 6. The CDR3 bases are TGTGCCAGTAGTCCGAGGACAGGGCTCAATGAGCAGTTCTTC. Protein sequence: CASSPRTGLNEQFF.

This clone has just one count. The CDR3 nucleotides read TGTGCCAGCACAACTGACAGATCCTACGAGCAGTACGTC. Amino acid sequence: CASTTDRSYEQYV. The chain links TRBV6-1 to TRBJ2-7; D might be TRBD1 (5 bases). This CDR3 has 13 amino acids. Trimming left V 7 bases short and J 1 base short, with 11 bases between. Germline V CDR1 and CDR2: MNHNS, SASEGT.

The V gene is TRBV7-2, the J gene TRBJ2-7, with D possibly TRBD1 on 6 matching bases. Germline-derived CDR1 and CDR2 are SGHTA and FQGNSA. This CDR3 spans 15 amino acids. Trimming removed 4 bases at V and 2 bases at J, with 15 bases between. CDR3 amino acids: CASSYQGGPTYEQYF. The CDR3 bases are TGTGCCAGCAGCTACCAAGGGGGTCCTACCTACGAGCAGTACTTC.

The chain couples TRBV27 to TRBJ1-4, with 8 positions matching TRBD1. V gave up 4 bases and J gave up 8 bases; unmatched junction bases: 9. The CDR3 has 15 amino acids. Germline V CDR1 and CDR2: MNHEY, SMNVEV (reference sequence). The CDR3 sequence is CASSSLDRAEEKLFF. DNA for the CDR3: TGTGCCAGCAGTTCGCTGGACAGGGCTGAAGAAAAACTGTTTTTT.

A note on this clone: Compared with germline, one end of the junction differs, possibly owing to a read error. The chain recombines TRBV29-1 with TRBJ2-6, with D possibly TRBD1 on 5 matching bases. Germline V lookup: CDR1 SQVTM, CDR2 ANQGSEA. The CDR3 totals 14 residues. CDR3 sequence reads: CSVEGQGGANGLTF. CDR3 bases: TGCAGCGTTGAAGGACAAGGTGGGGCCAACGGCCTGACTTTC.

This chain uses TRBV11-3 with TRBJ1-2; D ambiguous. V gave up 0 bases and J gave up 4 bases, with 6 bases separating them. The CDR3 is 13 residues long. The germline CDR1 and CDR2 sequences are SGHNT and YENEEA. The CDR3 region has the DNA TGTGCCAGCAGCTTAGAGCGCGGCTATGGCTACACCTTC. Protein sequence: CASSLERGYGYTF.

This clone is a singleton in its sample. CDR3 nucleotide sequence: TGCGCCAGCAGCTTGGGGACTGGCGCTAGCACAGATACGCAGTATTTT. This codes for CASSLGTGASTDTQYF. The V gene is TRBV5-1, the J gene TRBJ2-3, with D possibly matching TRBD2 (5 bases). This CDR3 spans 16 amino acids. The germline V and J ends were trimmed by 0 bases and 0 bases, with 11 bases remaining between them. Germline lookup yields CDR1 SGHRS and CDR2 YFSETQ.

V is TRBV10-3 and J is TRBJ2-5, with 10 bases identical to TRBD2. V shed 5 bases and J 5 bases; nucleotides not matched to a gene: 5. This CDR3 spans 14 amino acids. CDR1 is ENHRY and CDR2 is SYGVKD in the germline V gene. CDR3 amino acids: CAISSGGAQETQYF. For the CDR3, the DNA is TGTGCCATCAGTAGCGGGGGGGCCCAGGAGACCCAGTACTTC.

The chain employs TRBV7-9 and TRBJ1-1; D unclear. Trimming shortened V by 1 base and J by 4 bases, and 10 bases separated the two germline ends. Per the germline V gene, CDR1 is SEHNR and CDR2 is FQNEAQ (reference sequence). CDR3 size: 14 residues. In nucleotides, the CDR3 is TGTGCCAGCAGCTTAGTTCGGTTAAGCACTGAAGCTTTCTTT. Amino acids: CASSLVRLSTEAFF.